This is a list of T cell receptor beta chains from one sample in a study of blood T cells in healthy people across ages. TCRdb re-called the 5' RACE reads with MiXCR, one entry per CDR3 protein. In the table there are around 1.7 million distinct CDR3 sequences, roughly 28% of which are singletons. The sequenced sample was blood. These receptors were collected from a woman under 40 in good health. The CDR3 runs from the conserved cysteine through the conserved F or W. The order of the fields is CDR3 protein, CDR3 DNA, V gene, clone size, J gene, D gene. D genes are given only for firm matches. Expanded clones get a size class; other rows say once, few or many, or leave the size out.

CSARGGRALREQYF TGCAGTGCCAGAGGAGGGAGGGCCCTACGCGAGCAGTACTTC TRBV20-1 few TRBJ2-7 TRBD2
CASSYDTVSTDTQYF TGTGCCAGCAGTTACGACACCGTGAGCACAGATACGCAGTATTTT TRBV12-3/TRBV12-4 NA TRBJ2-3 NA
CASSFTSGESYEQYF TGTGCCAGCAGCTTTACTAGCGGGGAATCCTACGAGCAGTACTTC TRBV7-2 many TRBJ2-7 TRBD2
CASSGDSGNEQFF TGTGCCAGCAGTGGTGATAGCGGCAATGAGCAGTTCTTC TRBV2 few TRBJ2-1 NA
CSVEGLRSTDTQYF TGCAGCGTTGAAGGGCTGAGAAGCACAGATACGCAGTATTTT TRBV29-1 few TRBJ2-3 NA
CASSLLSLAGARSEQYF TGTGCCAGCAGTCTACTGTCCTTAGCGGGAGCTCGCTCCGAGCAGTACTTC TRBV6-2/TRBV6-3 few TRBJ2-7 TRBD2
CASSSGTGSQDTQYF TGTGCCAGCAGTTCCGGGACAGGGTCCCAAGATACGCAGTATTTT TRBV27 NA TRBJ2-3 TRBD1
CATSRGRGGSWGYTF TGTGCCACCAGCAGAGGTCGGGGGGGCAGTTGGGGCTACACCTTC TRBV15 few TRBJ1-2 NA
CASSPYSLGGTQYF TGTGCCAGCAGCCCCTACTCCCTCGGAGGGACCCAGTACTTC TRBV6-6 NA TRBJ2-5 NA
CASSPGTARETQYF TGTGCCAGCAGTCCCGGGACAGCGAGAGAGACCCAGTACTTC TRBV12-3/TRBV12-4 few TRBJ2-5 TRBD1
CATSAWTDLRDGYTF TGTGCCACCTCAGCTTGGACGGATCTAAGAGATGGCTACACCTTC TRBV25-1 few TRBJ1-2 NA
CAISETLRQGRHNEQYF TGTGCCATCAGTGAGACACTGAGACAGGGGCGGCACAATGAGCAGTACTTC TRBV10-3 NA TRBJ2-7 TRBD1
CASSPDGQNTEAFF TGCGCCAGCAGCCCGGACGGACAGAACACTGAAGCTTTCTTT TRBV5-1 many TRBJ1-1 NA
CASSSSRRVSYNEQYF TGCGCCAGCAGCTCCTCCAGACGGGTATCCTACAATGAGCAGTACTTC TRBV5-1 NA TRBJ2-7 NA
CASSDPGQGKQTEAFF TGTGCCAGCAGCGACCCGGGACAGGGGAAACAAACTGAAGCTTTCTTT TRBV7-9 few TRBJ1-1 TRBD1
CASRGTGPYEQYF TGTGCCAGCAGGGGGACAGGGCCCTACGAGCAGTACTTC TRBV5-6 many TRBJ2-7 TRBD1
CASSLAAGAVGDTQYF TGCGCCAGCAGCTTGGCGGCGGGGGCCGTGGGTGATACGCAGTATTTT TRBV5-1 few TRBJ2-3 NA
CASSLGGEADTQYF TGTGCCAGCAGCTTAGGCGGAGAAGCAGATACGCAGTATTTT TRBV7-9 few TRBJ2-3 NA
CASSQIPSDGENQPQHF TGCGCCAGCAGCCAGATCCCATCTGACGGGGAAAATCAGCCCCAGCATTTT TRBV5-1 many TRBJ1-5 NA
CASSLSERANVLTF TGTGCCAGCAGCTTGAGTGAACGGGCCAACGTCCTGACTTTC TRBV7-9 few TRBJ2-6 NA
CSARGSGLMNTEAFF TGCAGTGCTAGAGGCTCTGGGCTTATGAACACTGAAGCTTTCTTT TRBV20-1 few TRBJ1-1 NA
CASSENFGGSAQYF TGTGCCAGCAGTGAGAATTTTGGTGGTAGCGCGCAGTATTTT TRBV25-1 few TRBJ2-3 NA
CSARDRVANYGYTF TGCAGTGCGCGAGACAGGGTAGCTAACTATGGCTACACCTTC TRBV20-1 few TRBJ1-2 TRBD1
CASSSSQGDLFYSYTF TGTGCCAGCAGCTCTTCACAGGGGGACCTATTCTATAGCTACACCTTC TRBV7-2 NA TRBJ1-2 TRBD1
CASSTEAGGSYEQYF TGTGCCAGCAGCACCGAGGCAGGGGGGTCCTATGAGCAGTACTTC TRBV11-2 NA TRBJ2-7 NA
CANSRTSGYNEQFF TGTGCCAACAGTCGGACTAGCGGCTACAATGAGCAGTTCTTC TRBV6-2/TRBV6-3 NA TRBJ2-1 TRBD2
CASSLFGPNAYNEQFF TGCGCCAGCAGCTTGTTCGGGCCCAATGCATACAATGAGCAGTTCTTC TRBV5-1 few TRBJ2-1 NA
CAISETSGRAYIQYF TGTGCCATCAGTGAGACTAGCGGGAGGGCCTACATTCAGTACTTC TRBV10-3 NA TRBJ2-4 TRBD2
CSVAFRGPNSPLHF TGCAGCGTTGCCTTCCGGGGGCCAAATTCACCCCTCCACTTT TRBV29-1 few TRBJ1-6 NA
CASSNPGRYNEQFF TGTGCCAGCAGCAACCCGGGACGGTACAATGAGCAGTTCTTC TRBV14 NA TRBJ2-1 NA
CASSRQTLGYTF TGTGCCAGCAGCCGACAGACCCTGGGCTACACCTTC TRBV7-2 many TRBJ1-2 NA
CSARAGREPQHF TGCAGTGCTAGAGCTGGCCGCGAGCCCCAGCATTTT TRBV20-1 NA TRBJ1-5 NA
CASSQDHRTEQYF TGTGCCAGCAGCCAAGATCACCGGACCGAGCAGTACTTC TRBV3-1 NA TRBJ2-7 NA
CASGSPRGGPAYEQYF TGTGCTAGTGGTTCACCCCGAGGAGGACCGGCCTACGAGCAGTACTTC TRBV12-5 few TRBJ2-7 NA
CASSIFESGGERTASNYGYTF TGTGCCAGTAGTATATTCGAGAGTGGCGGGGAACGGACAGCTAGTAACTATGGCTACACCTTC TRBV19 few TRBJ1-2 NA
CASSGDGFTYEQYF TGTGCCAGCTCGGGGGACGGTTTCACCTACGAGCAGTACTTC TRBV18 many TRBJ2-7 NA